The 21 T cell receptor beta chains given below trace back to one sample, sequenced in a study of T-cell reconstitution after alpha-beta-depleted transplantation in children. Construction of the TCRbeta library involved unique molecular identifiers. TCRdb recomputed calls from the PCR reads with MiXCR, one row per CDR3 protein. Of some 280,000 distinct CDR3 sequences in the sample, about 10% were seen once. The specimen comprised PBMCs from the stem cell graft donor, sampled from the stem cell graft. The receptors shown here come from a human donor who donated a stem cell graft to a child with SCID.

This clonotype has a single count. The chain links TRBV12-3 or TRBV12-4 to TRBJ1-1, with D uncertain. The CDR3 has 13 amino acids. The V end was cut by 4 bases, the J end by 3 bases, with 9 bases between. Here the CDR3 reads CASSSYVYTEAFF. The DNA of the CDR3 is TGTGCCAGCAGTTCGTACGTATACACTGAAGCTTTCTTT.

The CDR3 loop reads CASSQGWQKTSYEQYF. The CDR3 DNA sequence: TGCGCCAGCAGCCAAGGCTGGCAGAAGACCTCCTACGAGCAGTACTTC. The gene calls are TRBV4-1 and TRBJ2-7, with D unresolved. Germline V gene data show CDR1 as MGHRA and CDR2 as YSYEKL. This CDR3 is 16 amino acids long. Trimming took off 1 base at V and 0 bases at J, with 13 bases between the two ends.

At least ten counts were recorded for this clonotype. The chain links TRBV12-3 or TRBV12-4 to TRBJ1-3; D is uncertain. The length of the CDR3 is 15 residues. V dropped 3 bases and J dropped 2 bases, with 11 bases sitting between them. CDR3 region: CASSFAGLTGNTIYF. Written as DNA, the CDR3 is TGTGCCAGCAGTTTTGCGGGTTTAACTGGAAACACCATATATTTT.

The chain is built from TRBV12-3 or TRBV12-4 and TRBJ2-7; tentative D call: TRBD1 (6 bases). The V end was cut by 8 bases, the J end by 3 bases, with 17 bases between. The CDR3 has 14 amino acids. The CDR3 nucleotides are TGTGCCAGCGGGCGAGCAGGGGCGTACTACGAGCAGTACTTC. It translates to CASGRAGAYYEQYF.

The chain carries TRBV11-2 and TRBJ2-1, with a weak D call TRBD2 (7 bases). Looked up from germline, CDR1 is SGHAT and CDR2 is FQNNGV. The germline V and J ends were trimmed by 4 bases and 15 bases, with 19 bases remaining between them. The CDR3 is 13 residues long. Here the CDR3 DNA reads TGTGCCAGCAGCTCTTCCGGCGGACAGCGGGGGTTCTTC. Protein: CASSSSGGQRGFF.

This clonotype showed up just a few times. The chain is built from TRBV9 and TRBJ1-2; D gene ambiguous. The germline V gene has CDR1 SGDLS and CDR2 YYNGEE. This CDR3 is 16 amino acids long. V shed 0 bases and J shed 4 bases, with 16 bases lying between them. The CDR3 reads CASSVGVAAPSYGYTF. DNA for the CDR3: TGTGCCAGCAGCGTAGGGGTGGCCGCACCGAGCTATGGCTACACCTTC.

This clonotype has a count of ten or more. The chain links TRBV20-1 to TRBJ2-3, with D possibly matching TRBD2 (6 bases). V was shortened by 0 bases and J by 6 bases, with 19 bases between the two germline ends. The CDR3 has 16 residues. The germline V gene has CDR1 DFQATT and CDR2 SNEGSKA (reference sequence). CDR3 loop: CSARDVNGGWLDTQYF. In nucleotides, the CDR3 is TGCAGTGCTAGAGATGTGAACGGGGGTTGGTTGGATACGCAGTATTTT.

Many counts were recorded for this clonotype. CDR3 loop: CASSFSAGGSQPQHF. The CDR3 DNA reads as TGTGCCAGCAGTTTTTCGGCAGGTGGGAGTCAGCCCCAGCATTTT. The chain combines TRBV27 with TRBJ1-5; D is unclear. CDR1 MNHEY and CDR2 SMNVEV come from the germline V gene (reference sequence). The ends were cut back, 3 bases at V and 6 bases at J, with 15 bases in the middle. This CDR3 comprises 15 residues.

This clonotype was found many times. This chain joins TRBV12-3 or TRBV12-4 and TRBJ2-7; tentative D call: TRBD2 (7 bases). CDR3 length: 14 amino acids. Trimming pared 2 bases from V and 5 bases from J, leaving 13 bases between. The CDR3 DNA reads as TGTGCCAGCAGTTTATTTCGGGGGGCGGACGAGCAGTACTTC. Encoded protein: CASSLFRGADEQYF.

This clonotype was counted many times. V usage is TRBV10-3 and J usage is TRBJ1-4; no reliable D call. V lost 0 bases and J lost 13, with 18 bases in between. CDR1 ENHRY and CDR2 SYGVKD come from the germline V gene. This CDR3 is 15 amino acids long. This chain's CDR3 is CAISESAEASLGLFF. Written as DNA, the CDR3 is TGTGCCATCAGTGAGTCAGCGGAGGCGAGCTTGGGACTGTTTTTT.

The rearrangement joins TRBV6-1 to TRBJ1-4; 10 bases are shared with TRBD1. J gave up 7 bases and V 3 bases, and 5 bases lay outside the gene matches. CDR1 is MNHNS and CDR2 is SASEGT in the germline V gene. The CDR3 spans 15 residues. CDR3 amino acids: CASSELGTGVEKLFF. The CDR3 bases are TGTGCCAGCAGTGAGTTGGGGACAGGGGTTGAAAAACTGTTTTTT.

This clonotype was picked up many times. The CDR3 sequence is CASSYSGANEQFF. The DNA for the CDR3 is TGTGCCAGCAGTTACTCAGGGGCTAATGAGCAGTTCTTC. The chain joins TRBV6-6 to TRBJ2-1; weak D call: TRBD1 (5 bases). Between the trimmed V and J ends, which lost 0 bases and 7 bases, there was a span of 7 bases. CDR3 length: 13 residues. CDR1 is MNHNY and CDR2 is SVGAGI in the germline V gene (reference sequence).

This clonotype was seen only a few times. J is TRBJ1-1 and V is TRBV7-6; 7 bases agree with TRBD1. J was trimmed by 7 bases and V by 6 bases; bases with no gene match: 8. Per germline, CDR1 SGHVS and CDR2 FNYEAQ. The CDR3 loop spans 13 amino acids. The CDR3 DNA sequence: TGTGCCAGCAGTTCTATCCGGGACAGTGAAGCTTTCTTT. It yields the protein CASSSIRDSEAFF.

This clonotype came up many times. The genes are TRBV12-3 or TRBV12-4 and TRBJ2-1; 8 bases align to TRBD1. The CDR3 spans 15 residues. J lost 6 bases, V lost 6 bases, and 10 bases had no gene match. The CDR3 sequence: CASSHKTGEFNEQFF. The CDR3 region has the DNA TGTGCCAGCAGCCATAAGACAGGGGAGTTCAATGAGCAGTTCTTC.

This clonotype was counted between two and nine times. This chain joins TRBV7-3 and TRBJ2-3, with 9 bases aligning to TRBD2. The junction had 7 bases not matched to a gene; V was cut back by 6 bases and J by 3 bases. The CDR3 has 15 amino acids. Germline CDR1 is SGHTA and CDR2 is FQGTGA. This CDR3 is CASREAGGGTDTQYF. The CDR3 DNA follows: TGTGCCAGCAGGGAAGCGGGGGGTGGGACAGATACGCAGTATTTT.

This chain links TRBV5-1 with TRBJ1-4, with 9 bases matching TRBD1. The trim removed 2 bases at V and 5 bases at J, leaving 4 bases unmatched. The CDR3 is 15 amino acids. Germline CDR1 is SGHRS and CDR2 is YFSETQ. The CDR3 sequence is CASSFGTGRNEKLFF. CDR3 DNA sequence: TGCGCCAGCAGCTTTGGGACAGGGCGAAATGAAAAACTGTTTTTT.

The rearrangement joins TRBV5-1 to TRBJ2-2; D gene ambiguous. The ends were cut back, 0 bases at V and 7 bases at J, with 7 bases in the middle. Looked up from germline, CDR1 is SGHRS and CDR2 is YFSETQ. The CDR3 contains 13 residues. CDR3 in DNA: TGCGCCAGCAGCTTGGCGGTGGACGGGGAGCTGTTTTTT. It specifies CASSLAVDGELFF.

This clonotype was counted ten times or more. J is TRBJ2-2 and V is TRBV20-1, with 9 bases lining up with TRBD1. CDR3 length: 16 residues. After removal of 6 bases from V and 0 bases from J, the junction contained 8 bases not matched to a gene. CDR1 is DFQATT, CDR2 SNEGSKA, per germline (reference sequence). The CDR3 sequence is CSARTGGAANTGELFF. CDR3 DNA sequence: TGCAGTGCCCGCACAGGGGGCGCCGCGAACACCGGGGAGCTGTTTTTT.

This clonotype was recorded many times. V usage is TRBV2 and J usage is TRBJ2-7; no definite D call. CDR1 is SNHLY and CDR2 is FYNNEI in the germline V gene. CDR3 length: 13 residues. Trimming removed 4 bases at V and 2 bases at J, with 9 bases between. The DNA for the CDR3 is TGTGCCAGCAGTGGGAATCCTACCTACGAGCAGTACTTC. Its translation is CASSGNPTYEQYF.

This clonotype appeared a few times. V gene TRBV9 combines with J gene TRBJ2-3; D unclear. The CDR3 runs 15 residues. Trimming took off 0 bases at V and 4 bases at J, with 12 bases between the two ends. CDR1 is SGDLS and CDR2 is YYNGEE in the germline V gene. CDR3 amino acids: CASSVGGIFADTQYF. CDR3 DNA: TGTGCCAGCAGCGTAGGCGGAATCTTTGCAGATACGCAGTATTTT.

The sample holds a few counts of this clonotype. The chain has TRBV12-3 or TRBV12-4 and TRBJ1-6, with D possibly matching TRBD1 (5 bases). The CDR3 is 14 amino acids. Trimming shortened V by 1 base and J by 9 bases, and 10 bases separated the two germline ends. CDR3 DNA sequence: TGTGCCAGCAGTTTAGGAGGGGTCGTTTCACCCCTCCACTTT. Translating gives CASSLGGVVSPLHF.